This T cell receptor (beta chain) was sequenced in a study of T cells in Graves' hyperthyroidism and ophthalmopathy. The CDR3 covers 17 residues. From germline, CDR1 is SGDLS and CDR2 YYNGEE. Trimming left V 0 bases short and J 3 bases short, with 16 bases between. Template material for amplifying TCR beta CDR3 regions consisted of RNA transcripts. Using the HTBI primer set, a first-round RT-PCR was run on the TCR CDR3. TCRdb re-derived calls from the multiplex PCR reads in MiXCR, one entry per CDR3 protein. The data contain around 600,000 distinct CDR3 sequences, less than 20% of them singletons. This clonotype appeared many times.

The receptor was isolated from a woman in her thirties with Graves' hyperthyroidism. The rearrangement uses TRBV9 and TRBJ2-1; D gene ambiguous. Sequencing input: blood. The CDR3: CASSVEDEVSYYNEQFF. Written as DNA, the CDR3 is TGTGCCAGCAGCGTAGAGGATGAGGTTTCCTACTACAATGAGCAGTTCTTC.